Below, 20 T cell receptor beta chains from the same sample are listed, as sequenced in a study of early T cells in non-severe SARS-CoV-2 infection. Each CDR3 protein is one row after TCRdb ran MiXCR on the 5' RACE reads. The table shows over 100,000 distinct CDR3 sequences, with around 12% occurring only once. The sample comprised whole blood. The receptors derive from an adult who was a healthcare worker with PCR-confirmed SARS-CoV-2 infection or an uninfected control (not recorded which).

V is TRBV6-5 and J is TRBJ2-1; D uncertain. This CDR3 spans 14 amino acids. The V end was cut by 0 bases, the J end by 4 bases, with 7 bases between. In germline, CDR1 is MNHEY, CDR2 SVGAGI. The CDR3 nucleotides read TGTGCCAGCAGTTACTCGGATGGATACAATGAGCAGTTCTTC. It translates to CASSYSDGYNEQFF.

This clonotype has ten or more counts. The chain couples TRBV11-2 to TRBJ2-7; TRBD1 agrees at 8 bases. Germline assignment: CDR1 SGHAT and CDR2 FQNNGV. The ends lost 4 bases at V and 4 bases at J; junction bases unmatched: 9. The CDR3 spans 15 residues. CDR3 sequence reads: CASSSLARTGYEQYF. The DNA for the CDR3 is TGTGCCAGCAGCTCCCTGGCCAGGACAGGGTACGAGCAGTACTTC.

This clonotype was detected ten times or more. CDR3 sequence: CSVRDSYSYEQYF. The DNA for the CDR3 is TGCAGCGTGCGGGACAGCTACTCCTACGAGCAGTACTTC. The chain joins TRBV29-1 to TRBJ2-7, with D tentatively TRBD1 (7 bases). Germline values: CDR1 SQVTM, CDR2 ANQGSEA. The V end lost 6 bases, the J end lost 0 bases, and 12 bases lay between the germline ends. The CDR3 runs to 13 residues.

The chain combines TRBV5-6 with TRBJ1-1; 9 bases match TRBD1. This CDR3 is built from 13 residues. The V segment lost 1 base and the J segment 10 bases; nucleotides outside the gene matches: 5. Germline V gene sequence: CDR1 SGHDT, CDR2 YYEEEE. As DNA, the CDR3 is TGTGCCAGCAGCTTGAGCGGGACAGGGAGAGCTTTCTTT. The encoded protein is CASSLSGTGRAFF.

In this sample, this clonotype turned up a few times. V usage is TRBV12-3 or TRBV12-4 and J usage is TRBJ2-3; TRBD1 is a possible D gene (6 bases). The CDR3 is 14 residues long. V lost 2 bases and J lost 4, with 10 bases in between. As DNA, the CDR3 is TGTGCCAGCAGTTTACAGGGGCGATCAGATACGCAGTATTTT. Its translation: CASSLQGRSDTQYF.

There are a few counts of this clonotype. This chain connects TRBV5-8 to TRBJ1-2; D ambiguous. The CDR3 is 15 residues long. Germline CDR1 is SGHTS and CDR2 is YDEGEE. V was trimmed by 0 bases and J by 4 bases, leaving 13 bases between them. The CDR3 coding sequence is TGTGCCAGCAGCTTGGGACCCCAACAGCTCTATGGCTACACCTTC. This sequence encodes CASSLGPQQLYGYTF.

Remarks on this clonotype: A much larger clone lies one base from this, so it may be a read error. The rearrangement uses TRBV2 and TRBJ2-1, with D possibly TRBD1 on 7 matching bases. Germline CDR1 and CDR2: SNHLY and FYNNEI. The V gene lost 8 bases and the J gene lost 6 bases, with 23 bases spanning the gap. The CDR3 totals 16 residues. The CDR3 spells CASQGGSTGRSNEQFF. CDR3 DNA sequence: TGTGCCAGCCAAGGAGGGTCGACAGGGCGGTCCAATGAGCAGTTCTTC.

This clonotype occurred a few times. This sequence joins TRBV7-9 and TRBJ2-4, with a possible D match to TRBD2 (6 bases). The germline V gene has CDR1 SEHNR and CDR2 FQNEAQ (reference sequence). V gave up 1 base and J gave up 0 bases, with 13 bases separating them. The CDR3 totals 17 residues. The CDR3 DNA reads as TGTGCCAGCAGCTTAGGATGGAGGGATGTAGCCAAAAACATTCAGTACTTC. Translating gives CASSLGWRDVAKNIQYF.

This clonotype was picked up many times. V usage is TRBV7-9 and J usage is TRBJ2-1, with 10 nucleotides matching TRBD2. The germline V gene encodes CDR1 SEHNR and CDR2 FQNEAQ (reference sequence). The CDR3 covers 16 residues. The J segment lost 6 bases and the V segment lost 1 base, leaving 6 bases of the junction unmatched. CDR3 protein: CASSLGGSGRRNEQFF. CDR3 sequence (DNA): TGTGCCAGCAGCTTAGGAGGTAGCGGGAGGCGCAATGAGCAGTTCTTC. The variable domain in full, with the rest retrieved from reference TRBV7-9 and TRBJ2-1, is DTGVSQNPRHKITKRGQNVTFRCDPISEHNRLYWYRQTLGQGPEFLTYFQNEAQLEKSRLLSDRFSAERPKGSFSTLEIQRTEQGDSAMYLCASSLGGSGRRNEQFFGPGTRLTVL.

This clonotype was picked up many times. The CDR3 DNA follows: TGTGCCAGCAGCTCTCCCCGGGACAGGGCCTACGAGCAGTACTTC. Translated, it gives CASSSPRDRAYEQYF. The rearrangement links TRBV11-2 to TRBJ2-7; 9 bases align to TRBD1. Germline V gives CDR1 SGHAT, CDR2 FQNNGV. This CDR3 comprises 15 residues. J gave up 2 bases and V 4 bases, and 6 bases lay outside the gene matches.

The V call is TRBV3-1, the J call TRBJ1-1; possibly TRBD1 for D (5 bases). Germline V gene lookup returns CDR1 LGHDT and CDR2 YNNKEL (reference sequence). V was shortened by 4 bases and J by 6 bases, with 12 bases between the two germline ends. The CDR3 is 13 residues long. CDR3 in amino acids: CASSRFKGAEAFF. CDR3 in DNA: TGTGCCAGCAGCCGCTTTAAAGGGGCTGAAGCTTTCTTT.

This chain uses TRBV7-9 with TRBJ2-7, with D possibly matching TRBD1 (8 bases). This CDR3 comprises 16 residues. The germline CDR1 and CDR2 sequences are SEHNR and FQNEAQ (reference sequence). The V gene lost 5 bases and the J gene lost 4 bases, with 21 bases spanning the gap. The CDR3 DNA reads TGTGCCAGCAGCCCGGTCGGGGGGACAGGTTGGTACGAGCAGTACTTC. It translates to CASSPVGGTGWYEQYF.

J is TRBJ2-5 and V is TRBV13; 7 bases are a match to TRBD2. With 0 bases clipped from V and 5 bases from J, the junction kept 12 bases outside the gene matches. The V gene's germline CDR1 is PRHDT and CDR2 FYEKMQ (reference sequence). The CDR3 has 17 amino acids. The CDR3 reads CASSLGLAEPGEETQYF. The CDR3 DNA reads as TGTGCCAGCAGCTTAGGCCTAGCGGAACCCGGGGAGGAGACCCAGTACTTC.

The rearrangement uses TRBV7-9 and TRBJ2-5; 9 positions agree with TRBD2. CDR1 and CDR2 from the germline V gene are SEHNR and FQNEAQ (reference sequence). There are 16 residues in the CDR3. V was pared by 6 bases and J by 4 bases, with 12 bases of the junction left unmatched. In DNA form, the CDR3 reads TGTGCCAGCAGACCGGGACTAGCCCGAGGATCAGAGACCCAGTACTTC. It is translated as CASRPGLARGSETQYF.

This clonotype was picked up a small number of times. The chain carries TRBV28 and TRBJ2-7, with D possibly being TRBD1 or TRBD2 (5 bases each). The germline V and J ends were trimmed by 5 bases and 3 bases, with 11 bases remaining between them. Germline CDR1 and CDR2: MDHEN and SYDVKM. The CDR3 is made up of 13 amino acids. In DNA form, the CDR3 reads TGTGCCAGCAGTGGGACGGACCGCTACGAGCAGTACTTC. Encoded protein: CASSGTDRYEQYF.

This clonotype has more than one count but fewer than ten. This chain joins TRBV4-1 and TRBJ2-7; TRBD2 agrees at 11 bases. The CDR3 length is 15 residues. CDR1 MGHRA and CDR2 YSYEKL come from the germline V gene. V was pared by 4 bases and J by 5 bases, with 7 bases of the junction left unmatched. CDR3 nucleotides: TGCGCCAGCAGCCCGGTAACTAGCGGGAGAAACGAGCAGTACTTC. Amino acids: CASSPVTSGRNEQYF.

The chain employs TRBV20-1 and TRBJ1-6, with D perhaps TRBD1 (5 bases). The CDR3 is 13 amino acids. Germline V CDR1 and CDR2: DFQATT, SNEGSKA (reference sequence). V was shortened by 3 bases and J by 12 bases, with 15 bases between the two germline ends. The CDR3, as DNA: TGCAGTGCTAGTCGGGACGGGCGTTTACCCCTCCACTTT. Residues: CSASRDGRLPLHF.

In its sample, this clonotype was seen a few times. The V call is TRBV28, the J call TRBJ2-1; 13 bases are shared with TRBD2. With 2 bases clipped from V and 5 bases from J, the junction kept 0 bases outside the gene matches. The CDR3 covers 15 residues. The V gene's germline CDR1 is MDHEN and CDR2 SYDVKM. The DNA for the CDR3 is TGTGCCAGCAGTTTAGGGACTAGCGGGAACAATGAGCAGTTCTTC. It is translated as CASSLGTSGNNEQFF.

The chain links TRBV29-1 to TRBJ2-2; TRBD1 aligns across 8 bases. After removal of 4 bases from V and 2 bases from J, the junction contained 6 bases not matched to a gene. CDR3 length: 15 residues. From germline, CDR1 is SQVTM and CDR2 ANQGSEA. DNA for the CDR3: TGCAGCGTTGGGAAGGACAGGGCTAACACCGGGGAGCTGTTTTTT. Amino acids: CSVGKDRANTGELFF.

This clonotype has at least ten counts. V usage is TRBV10-2 and J usage is TRBJ1-1; D uncertain. Trimming removed 0 bases at V and 8 bases at J, with 10 bases between. CDR1 and CDR2 (germline): WSHSY, SAAADI. The CDR3 has 13 amino acids. CDR3 protein: CASSESGVLEAFF. The CDR3 DNA is TGCGCCAGCAGTGAGTCGGGTGTATTAGAAGCTTTCTTT.